The 18 T cell receptor delta chains reported below all come from one sample, sequenced in a study of gamma-delta chains in newborns, infants, children. TCRdb applied CATT to the reads for clone calling. The table lists 9,500 to 12,000 delta-chain clones, about 8.7% of them singletons. Sample: blood. All receptors come from a child who was a newborn, infant or young child, either healthy, febrile or measles-vaccinated (not recorded which).

The J gene is TRDJ1, the V gene TRDV2, with 9 bases that match TRDD3. In the absence of a J gene in TCRdb, the DNA was matched to germline to assign it here. The length of the CDR3 is 17 residues. Trimming cost V 5 bases and J 0 bases; bases outside gene matches: 12. CDR1 and CDR2 from the germline V gene are GEAIGNYY and EKD. The DNA for the CDR3 is TGTGCCTGTGGCCCTCTTACTGGGGGAGGCGACACCGATAAACTCATCTTT. This translates into CACGPLTGGGDTDKLIF.

This clone was found a few times. The chain recombines TRDV2 with TRDJ1; TRDD3 matches at 11 bases. Trimming at V came to 3 bases and at J to 2 bases, leaving 10 bases not matched to a gene. CDR3 length equals 17 residues. In germline, CDR1 is GEAIGNYY, CDR2 EKD. For the CDR3, the DNA is TGTGCCTGTGACCCAGTAGGTGGGGGATACGCGACCGATAAACTCATCTTT. Its protein product is CACDPVGGGYATDKLIF.

V usage is TRDV2 and J usage is TRDJ3; the match to TRDD3 covers 12 bases. No J gene was available from TCRdb, and it was assigned here by a germline match of the DNA. The CDR3 runs to 19 residues. Per germline, CDR1 GEAIGNYY and CDR2 EKD. Trimming removed 3 bases from V and 3 bases from J; junction bases left unmatched: 8. The CDR3 sequence is CACDPVLGDTDWDTRQMFF. CDR3 nucleotide sequence: TGTGCCTGTGACCCGGTACTGGGGGATACCGACTGGGACACCCGACAGATGTTTTTC.

The J gene is TRDJ1, the V gene TRDV2, with TRDD3 matching 10 bases. The CDR3 covers 19 residues. V lost 3 bases and J lost 1; bases outside the gene matches: 16. Germline V CDR1 and CDR2: GEAIGNYY, EKD. The CDR3 here is CACDALLGDPVVGTDKLIF. CDR3 coding DNA: TGTGCCTGTGACGCATTACTGGGGGATCCGGTAGTGGGCACCGATAAACTCATCTTT.

This clone was observed a handful of times. The genes are TRDV2 and TRDJ3, with TRDD3 matching 9 bases. Germline-derived CDR1 and CDR2 are GEAIGNYY and EKD. V lost 0 bases and J lost 2; bases outside the gene matches: 13. The CDR3 runs 21 residues. CDR3 residues: CACDTAFTGGRSPWDTRQMFF. The CDR3 DNA reads as TGTGCCTGTGACACCGCCTTTACTGGGGGACGGAGCCCCTGGGACACCCGACAGATGTTTTTC.

Comments on this clone: The sample carries other DNA sequences with the same CDR3. The chain combines TRDV2 with TRDJ1; 8 nucleotides align to TRDD3. V shed 0 bases and J 0 bases; nucleotides not matched to a gene: 2. Germline V lookup: CDR1 GEAIGNYY, CDR2 EKD. The CDR3 runs to 15 residues. As DNA, the CDR3 is TGTGCCTGTGACACCCTGGGGGAATACACCGATAAACTCATCTTT. Its protein is CACDTLGEYTDKLIF.

The gene calls are TRDV2 and TRDJ1; D call uncertain. TCRdb records no J gene; here it was assigned by comparing the DNA to germline. Germline V lookup: CDR1 GEAIGNYY, CDR2 EKD. The CDR3 spans 15 residues. V was trimmed by 1 base and J by 0 bases, leaving 11 bases between them. CDR3 coding DNA: TGTGCCTGTGACACTGTTTCGTTGTACACCGATAAACTCATCTTT. Protein: CACDTVSLYTDKLIF.

This clone rates as medium-sized (0.01 to 0.1%). V and J are TRDV2 and TRDJ2, with D possibly matching TRDD3 (5 bases). Germline-derived CDR1 and CDR2 are GEAIGNYY and EKD. The CDR3 totals 15 residues. Trimming stripped 3 bases from V and 1 base from J, with 11 bases between. CDR3 nucleotides: TGTGCCTGTGACGCGATAGGGGGTTTGACAGCACAACTCTTCTTT. It is translated as CACDAIGGLTAQLFF.

This clone has only a few counts. The gene calls are TRDV2 and TRDJ1, with 7 bases aligning to TRDD3. After removal of 1 base from V and 3 bases from J, the junction contained 19 bases not matched to a gene. CDR3 length: 19 amino acids. Germline CDR1 reads GEAIGNYY; CDR2 reads EKD. CDR3 DNA sequence: TGTGCCTGTGACACTGTTCCCAACCTAAGTCTGGGGATATCCGATAAACTCATCTTT. Translation gives CACDTVPNLSLGISDKLIF.

The rearrangement links TRDV2 to TRDJ1; 10 bases agree with TRDD3. V was pared by 3 bases and J by 0 bases, with 9 bases of the junction left unmatched. The CDR3 length is 17 residues. In germline, CDR1 is GEAIGNYY, CDR2 EKD. The chain's CDR3 is CACDALTGGLNTDKLIF. CDR3 in DNA: TGTGCCTGTGACGCCCTTACTGGGGGATTGAACACCGATAAACTCATCTTT.

This clone was found a few times. The chain is built from TRDV2 and TRDJ3, with D hard to call. The CDR3 sequence is 19 residues long. Trimming shortened V by 0 bases and J by 2 bases, and 16 bases separated the two germline ends. From germline, CDR1 is GEAIGNYY and CDR2 EKD. The CDR3 is CACDTASGGPTWDTRQMFF. DNA for the CDR3: TGTGCCTGTGACACCGCGTCGGGTGGGCCTACCTGGGACACCCGACAGATGTTTTTC.

This sequence joins TRDV2 and TRDJ1; 12 positions agree with TRDD3. Germline V gene sequence: CDR1 GEAIGNYY, CDR2 EKD. The CDR3 runs to 17 residues. Trimming took 3 bases from V and 5 from J; bases not matched to a gene: 12. The CDR3 DNA reads TGTGCCTGTGACGGCCTGGGGGATACGCGCCCGACGGATAAACTCATCTTT. Translation: CACDGLGDTRPTDKLIF.

This clone was seen a few times. This rearrangement joins TRDV2 to TRDJ1; 13 positions match TRDD3. The CDR3 extends over 18 amino acids. Germline values: CDR1 GEAIGNYY, CDR2 EKD. After removal of 0 bases from V and 4 bases from J, the junction contained 10 bases not matched to a gene. The CDR3 is CACDTVDRTGGYDDKLIF. The CDR3 region has the DNA TGTGCCTGTGACACCGTCGACCGAACTGGGGGATACGACGATAAACTCATCTTT.

Concerning this clone: Other DNA sequences in the sample encode the same CDR3. This chain uses TRDV2 with TRDJ1; a weak D match, TRDD3 (6 bases). Trimming left V 0 bases short and J 1 base short, with 17 bases between. Germline CDR1 GEAIGNYY, CDR2 EKD. The CDR3 consists of 17 residues. CDR3 nucleotides: TGTGCCTGTGACACCGCGGCCGGGGGAGGCTCCACCGATAAACTCATCTTT. It codes for CACDTAAGGGSTDKLIF.

This chain connects TRDV2 to TRDJ1; 7 bases line up with TRDD3. CDR1 is GEAIGNYY and CDR2 is EKD in the germline V gene. CDR3 length: 15 amino acids. The V gene end was trimmed by 0 bases and the J gene end by 3 bases; junction bases not matched to a gene: 6. Written as DNA, the CDR3 is TGTGCCTGTGACACCCTAGGGGGATCTGCCGATAAACTCATCTTT. Translating it yields CACDTLGGSADKLIF.

Only a few counts were recorded for this clone. The CDR3, as DNA: TGTGCCTGTGACACCCTGGGGGATTTACGCGATAAACTCATCTTT. Translated: CACDTLGDLRDKLIF. The rearrangement joins TRDV2 to TRDJ1, with 9 bases that match TRDD3. V trimming: 0 bases; J trimming: 4 bases; junction bases outside the gene matches: 5. Germline V gene data show CDR1 as GEAIGNYY and CDR2 as EKD. This CDR3 spans 15 amino acids.

V is TRDV2 and J is TRDJ1; 9 nucleotides align to TRDD3. V was pared by 3 bases and J by 5 bases, with 15 bases of the junction left unmatched. Germline values: CDR1 GEAIGNYY, CDR2 EKD. This CDR3 contains 17 residues. CDR3 sequence (DNA): TGTGCCTGTGACTCCTCTTACTGGGGGACTACCGGGGATAAACTCATCTTT. It yields the protein CACDSSYWGTTGDKLIF.

This clone was picked up a small number of times. V and J are TRDV2 and TRDJ4; 11 nucleotides agree with TRDD3. CDR1 is GEAIGNYY, CDR2 EKD, per germline. The CDR3 covers 15 residues. The J segment lost 3 bases and the V segment lost 4 bases, leaving 9 bases of the junction unmatched. CDR3 in amino acids: CACDQVLGDKGPLIF. The CDR3 nucleotides are TGTGCCTGTGATCAAGTACTGGGGGATAAGGGACCCCTGATCTTT.